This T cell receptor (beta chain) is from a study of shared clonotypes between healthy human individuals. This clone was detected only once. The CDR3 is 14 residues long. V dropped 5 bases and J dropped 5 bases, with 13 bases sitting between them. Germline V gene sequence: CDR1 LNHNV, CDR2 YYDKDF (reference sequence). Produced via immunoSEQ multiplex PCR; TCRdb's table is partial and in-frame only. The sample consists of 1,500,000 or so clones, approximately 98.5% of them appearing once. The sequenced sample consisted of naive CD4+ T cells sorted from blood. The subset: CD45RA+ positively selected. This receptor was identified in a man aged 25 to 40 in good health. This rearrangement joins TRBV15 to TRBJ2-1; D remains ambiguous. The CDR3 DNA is TGTGCCACCAGCCCCATCGAGGCCCACAATGAGCAGTTCTTC. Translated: CATSPIEAHNEQFF. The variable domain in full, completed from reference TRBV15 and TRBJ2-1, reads DAMVIQNPRYQVTQFGKPVTLSCSQTLNHNVMYWYQQKSSQAPKLLFHYYDKDFNNEADTPDNFQSRRPNTSFCFLDIRSPGLGDTAMYLCATSPIEAHNEQFFGPGTRLTVL.